These 10 T cell receptor beta chains were all obtained from the same sample, sequenced in a study of neurological immune-mediated disorders. TCRdb itself ran the 5' RACE reads through MiXCR, one entry per CDR3 protein. Among tens of thousands of distinct CDR3 sequences, about 2% were seen once, and the ten largest hold roughly 2%. Source material: PBMCs. These receptors were obtained from a woman between 35 and 50 years old with multiple sclerosis.

This clonotype appeared many times. The chain carries TRBV5-1 and TRBJ1-6; D is unclear. The CDR3 is made up of 14 amino acids. The germline gives CDR1 SGHRS, CDR2 YFSETQ. Trimming stripped 2 bases from V and 7 bases from J, with 10 bases between. Here the CDR3 DNA reads TGCGCCAGCAGCTTCCGGCCGTCCAATTCACCCCTCCACTTT. Amino acids: CASSFRPSNSPLHF.

This clonotype showed up many times. The chain couples TRBV2 to TRBJ1-4; TRBD1 might be the D (5 bases). Per germline, CDR1 SNHLY and CDR2 FYNNEI. V was cut by 7 bases and J by 7 bases, with 22 bases left in between. The CDR3 covers 16 residues. This chain's CDR3 is CASKETWTKEGEKLFF. The DNA for the CDR3 is TGTGCCAGCAAGGAAACTTGGACAAAAGAAGGTGAAAAACTGTTTTTT.

Many counts were recorded for this clonotype. This sequence joins TRBV5-1 and TRBJ2-3; 8 positions match TRBD1. This CDR3 region has 15 residues. Germline assignment: CDR1 SGHRS and CDR2 YFSETQ. The V segment lost 3 bases and the J segment 2 bases; nucleotides outside the gene matches: 5. CDR3 coding DNA: TGCGCCAGCAGCTCGGCAGGGGGCCCCACAGATACGCAGTATTTT. Translation: CASSSAGGPTDTQYF.

This clonotype was observed many times. The chain links TRBV5-1 to TRBJ2-3, with a possible D match to TRBD2 (7 bases). CDR1 is SGHRS and CDR2 is YFSETQ in the germline V gene. This CDR3 contains 15 residues. V lost 4 bases, J lost 6 bases, and 18 bases lay in between. The CDR3 nucleotides read TGCGCCAGCAGCGGGGGGGCCATAGAATCCGATACGCAGTATTTT. Its protein is CASSGGAIESDTQYF.

This clonotype was detected ten times or more. The genes are TRBV20-1 and TRBJ2-3; a possible D gene is TRBD2 (6 bases). V lost 6 bases and J lost 6, with 25 bases in between. The CDR3 is 16 amino acids. Germline CDR1 and CDR2: DFQATT and SNEGSKA (reference sequence). The CDR3 DNA is TGCAGTGCGGGACGTCTGGCGGGGCGTCGCAGGGATACGCAGTATTTT. It codes for CSAGRLAGRRRDTQYF.

This clonotype was detected ten times or more. The chain recombines TRBV5-1 with TRBJ2-3, with TRBD1 matching 7 bases. The CDR3 totals 15 residues. Losses at the gene ends were 0 bases for V and 2 bases for J; bases not matched to a gene: 3. Looked up from germline, CDR1 is SGHRS and CDR2 is YFSETQ. This CDR3 is CASSLDRGDTDTQYF. The CDR3 nucleotides are TGCGCCAGCAGCTTGGACAGGGGTGACACAGATACGCAGTATTTT.

This clonotype was observed many times. This sequence joins TRBV6-5 and TRBJ2-3; D is possibly TRBD2 (6 bases). Germline values: CDR1 MNHEY, CDR2 SVGAGI. CDR3 length: 12 amino acids. V lost 7 bases, J lost 3 bases, and 8 bases lay in between. CDR3 sequence (DNA): TGTGCCAGCAAAGGAGGGACAGATACGCAGTATTTT. This gives the protein CASKGGTDTQYF.

This clonotype was observed many times. The chain combines TRBV10-3 with TRBJ2-1, with 15 bases aligning to TRBD2. Germline V lookup: CDR1 ENHRY, CDR2 SYGVKD. The CDR3 has 15 residues. The ends lost 6 bases at V and 9 bases at J; junction bases unmatched: 6. The CDR3 is CAISSGTSGGTEQFF. In nucleotides, the CDR3 is TGTGCCATCAGCTCCGGGACTAGCGGGGGGACTGAGCAGTTCTTC.

This clonotype came up many times. The rearrangement uses TRBV5-1 and TRBJ2-3; 7 bases are shared with TRBD1. The ends lost 0 bases at V and 5 bases at J; junction bases unmatched: 6. CDR1 and CDR2 (germline): SGHRS, YFSETQ. The CDR3 runs 15 residues. This CDR3 reads CASSLVAGGRDTQYF. The CDR3 DNA is TGCGCCAGCAGCTTGGTGGCAGGGGGTAGAGATACGCAGTATTTT.

This clonotype appeared many times. The chain is built from TRBV7-3 and TRBJ2-7; 7 bases agree with TRBD2. The CDR3 totals 14 residues. The V gene end was trimmed by 5 bases and the J gene end by 4 bases; junction bases not matched to a gene: 8. The germline V gene has CDR1 SGHTA and CDR2 FQGTGA. Here the CDR3 reads CASSPRAGEYEQYF. The CDR3 DNA is TGTGCCAGCAGCCCACGCGCGGGGGAATACGAGCAGTACTTC.